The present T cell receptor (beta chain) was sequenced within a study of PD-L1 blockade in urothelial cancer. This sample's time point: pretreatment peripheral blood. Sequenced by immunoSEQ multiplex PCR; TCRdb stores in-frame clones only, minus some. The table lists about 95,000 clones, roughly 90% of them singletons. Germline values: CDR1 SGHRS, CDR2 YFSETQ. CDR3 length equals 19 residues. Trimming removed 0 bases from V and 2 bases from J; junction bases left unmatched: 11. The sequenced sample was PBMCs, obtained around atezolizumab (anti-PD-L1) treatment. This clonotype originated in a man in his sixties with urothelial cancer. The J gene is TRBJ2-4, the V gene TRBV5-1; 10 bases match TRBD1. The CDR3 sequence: CASSLGQGAGASSKNIQYF. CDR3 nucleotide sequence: TGCGCCAGCAGCTTGGGACAGGGGGCTGGGGCTAGCTCCAAAAACATTCAGTACTTC.